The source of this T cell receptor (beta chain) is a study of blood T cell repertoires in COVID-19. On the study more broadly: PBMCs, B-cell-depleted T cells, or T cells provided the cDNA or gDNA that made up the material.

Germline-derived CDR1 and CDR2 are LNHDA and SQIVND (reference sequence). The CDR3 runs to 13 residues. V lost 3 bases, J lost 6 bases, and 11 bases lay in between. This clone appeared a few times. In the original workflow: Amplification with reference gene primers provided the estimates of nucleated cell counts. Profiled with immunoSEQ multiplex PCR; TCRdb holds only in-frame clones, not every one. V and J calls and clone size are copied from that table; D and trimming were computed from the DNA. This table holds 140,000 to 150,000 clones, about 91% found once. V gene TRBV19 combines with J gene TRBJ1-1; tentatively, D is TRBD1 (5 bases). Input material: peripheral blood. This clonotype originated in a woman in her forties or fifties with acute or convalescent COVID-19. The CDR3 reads CASSIAGSPEAFF. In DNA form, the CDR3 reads TGTGCCAGTAGTATTGCAGGGTCCCCTGAAGCTTTCTTT.